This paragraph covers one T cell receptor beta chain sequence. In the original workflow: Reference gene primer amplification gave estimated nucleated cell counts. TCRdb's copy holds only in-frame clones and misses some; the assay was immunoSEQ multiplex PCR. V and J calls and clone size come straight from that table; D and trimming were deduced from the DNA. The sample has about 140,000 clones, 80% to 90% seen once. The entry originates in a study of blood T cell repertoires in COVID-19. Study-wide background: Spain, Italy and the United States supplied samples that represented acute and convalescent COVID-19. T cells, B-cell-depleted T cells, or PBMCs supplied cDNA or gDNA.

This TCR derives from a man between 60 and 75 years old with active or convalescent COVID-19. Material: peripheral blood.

CDR3 DNA: TGTGCCAGCAGTGAAGCGATTAGCGGGGGAACCCGCTCCTACGAGCAGTACTTC. Amino acids: CASSEAISGGTRSYEQYF. The chain employs TRBV6-1 and TRBJ2-7, with 9 bases identical to TRBD2. This CDR3 region has 18 residues. V trimming: 0 bases; J trimming: 0 bases; junction bases outside the gene matches: 9. Germline CDR1 is MNHNS and CDR2 is SASEGT.